The present TCR beta chain was sequenced within a study of human T cells and chemical hapten exposure. The CDR3 covers 11 residues. Per germline, CDR1 SQVTM and CDR2 ANQGSEA. Trimming pared 7 bases from V and 5 bases from J, leaving 12 bases between. Each cDNA molecule in the library carried unique molecular identifiers. Using its own MiXCR run on the 5' RACE reads, TCRdb lists one record per CDR3 protein. The table has more than 140,000 distinct CDR3 sequences, roughly 4% seen once; the top ten hold over 1.2%. Total RNA was extracted from unfractionated whole blood. V gene TRBV29-1 combines with J gene TRBJ2-7; perhaps TRBD1 as D (5 bases). This TCR was sampled from a female donor in good health. This CDR3 reads CSASKGDEQYF. The CDR3 DNA follows: TGCAGCGCCAGCAAAGGGGACGAGCAGTACTTC.